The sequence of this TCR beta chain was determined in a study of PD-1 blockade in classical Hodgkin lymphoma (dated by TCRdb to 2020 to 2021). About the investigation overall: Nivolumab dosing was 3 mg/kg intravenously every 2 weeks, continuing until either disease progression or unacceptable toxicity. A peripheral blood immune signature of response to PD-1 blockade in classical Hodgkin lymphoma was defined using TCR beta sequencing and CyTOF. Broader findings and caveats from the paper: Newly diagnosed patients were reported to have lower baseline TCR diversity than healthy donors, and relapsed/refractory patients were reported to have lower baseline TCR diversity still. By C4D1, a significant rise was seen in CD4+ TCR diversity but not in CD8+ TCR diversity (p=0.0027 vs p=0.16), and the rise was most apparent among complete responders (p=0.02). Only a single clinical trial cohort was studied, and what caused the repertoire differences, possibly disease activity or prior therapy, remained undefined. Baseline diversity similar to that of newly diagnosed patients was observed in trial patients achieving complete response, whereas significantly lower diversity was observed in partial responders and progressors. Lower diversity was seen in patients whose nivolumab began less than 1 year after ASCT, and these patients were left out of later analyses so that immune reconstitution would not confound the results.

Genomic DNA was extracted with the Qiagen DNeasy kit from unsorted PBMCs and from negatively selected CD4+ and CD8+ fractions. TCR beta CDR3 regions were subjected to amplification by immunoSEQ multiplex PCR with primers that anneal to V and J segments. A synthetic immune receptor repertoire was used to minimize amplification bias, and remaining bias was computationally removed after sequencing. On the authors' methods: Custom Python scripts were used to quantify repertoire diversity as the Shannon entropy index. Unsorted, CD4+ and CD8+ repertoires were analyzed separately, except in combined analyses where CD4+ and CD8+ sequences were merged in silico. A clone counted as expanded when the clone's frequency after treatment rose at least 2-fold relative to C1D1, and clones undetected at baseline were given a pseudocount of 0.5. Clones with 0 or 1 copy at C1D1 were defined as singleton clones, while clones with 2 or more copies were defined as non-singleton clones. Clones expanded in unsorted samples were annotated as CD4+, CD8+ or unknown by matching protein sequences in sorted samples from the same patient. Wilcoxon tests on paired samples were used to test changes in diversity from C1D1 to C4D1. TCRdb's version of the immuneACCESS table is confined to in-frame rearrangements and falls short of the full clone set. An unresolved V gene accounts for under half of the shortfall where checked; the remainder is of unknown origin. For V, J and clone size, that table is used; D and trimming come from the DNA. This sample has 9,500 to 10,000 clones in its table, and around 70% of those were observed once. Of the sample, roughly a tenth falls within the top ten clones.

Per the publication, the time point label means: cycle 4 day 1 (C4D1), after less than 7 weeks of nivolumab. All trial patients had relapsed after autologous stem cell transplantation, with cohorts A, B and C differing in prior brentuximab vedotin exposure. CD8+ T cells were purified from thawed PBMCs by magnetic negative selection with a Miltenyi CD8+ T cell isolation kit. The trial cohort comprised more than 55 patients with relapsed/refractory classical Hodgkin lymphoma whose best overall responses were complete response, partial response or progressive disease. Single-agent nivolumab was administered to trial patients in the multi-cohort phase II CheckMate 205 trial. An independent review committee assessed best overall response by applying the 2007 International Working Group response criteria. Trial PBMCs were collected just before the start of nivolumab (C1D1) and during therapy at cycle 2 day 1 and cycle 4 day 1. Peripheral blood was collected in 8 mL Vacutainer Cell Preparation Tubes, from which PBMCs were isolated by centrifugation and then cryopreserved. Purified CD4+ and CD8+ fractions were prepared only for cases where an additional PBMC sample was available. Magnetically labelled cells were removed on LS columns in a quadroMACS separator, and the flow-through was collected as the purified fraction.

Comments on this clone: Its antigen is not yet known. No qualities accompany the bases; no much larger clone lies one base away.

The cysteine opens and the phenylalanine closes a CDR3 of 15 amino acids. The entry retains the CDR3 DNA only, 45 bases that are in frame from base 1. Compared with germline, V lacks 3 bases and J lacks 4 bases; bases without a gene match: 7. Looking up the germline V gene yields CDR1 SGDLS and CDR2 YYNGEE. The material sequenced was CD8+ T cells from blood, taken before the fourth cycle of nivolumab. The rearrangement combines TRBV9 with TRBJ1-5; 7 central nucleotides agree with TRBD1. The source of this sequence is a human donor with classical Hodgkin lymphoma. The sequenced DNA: TGTGCCAGCAGCGCCGAGGGGACAGCTAATCAGCCCCAGCATTTT. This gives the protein CASSAEGTANQPQHF.